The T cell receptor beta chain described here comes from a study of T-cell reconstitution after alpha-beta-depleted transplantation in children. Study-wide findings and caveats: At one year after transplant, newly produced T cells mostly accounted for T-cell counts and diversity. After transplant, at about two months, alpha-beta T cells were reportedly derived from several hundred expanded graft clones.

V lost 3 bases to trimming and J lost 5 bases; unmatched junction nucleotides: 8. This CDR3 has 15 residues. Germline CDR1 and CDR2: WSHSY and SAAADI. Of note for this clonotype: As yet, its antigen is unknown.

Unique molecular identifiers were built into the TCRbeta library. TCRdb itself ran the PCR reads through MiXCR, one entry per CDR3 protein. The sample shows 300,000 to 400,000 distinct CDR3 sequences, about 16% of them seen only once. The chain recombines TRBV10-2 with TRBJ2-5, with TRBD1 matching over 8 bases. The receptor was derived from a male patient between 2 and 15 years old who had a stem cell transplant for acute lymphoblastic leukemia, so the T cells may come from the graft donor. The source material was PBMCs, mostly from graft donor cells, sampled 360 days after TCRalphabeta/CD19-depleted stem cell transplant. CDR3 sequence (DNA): TGCGCCAGCAGTGACCTGACAGGGGTGGGGGAGACCCAGTACTTC. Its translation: CASSDLTGVGETQYF.